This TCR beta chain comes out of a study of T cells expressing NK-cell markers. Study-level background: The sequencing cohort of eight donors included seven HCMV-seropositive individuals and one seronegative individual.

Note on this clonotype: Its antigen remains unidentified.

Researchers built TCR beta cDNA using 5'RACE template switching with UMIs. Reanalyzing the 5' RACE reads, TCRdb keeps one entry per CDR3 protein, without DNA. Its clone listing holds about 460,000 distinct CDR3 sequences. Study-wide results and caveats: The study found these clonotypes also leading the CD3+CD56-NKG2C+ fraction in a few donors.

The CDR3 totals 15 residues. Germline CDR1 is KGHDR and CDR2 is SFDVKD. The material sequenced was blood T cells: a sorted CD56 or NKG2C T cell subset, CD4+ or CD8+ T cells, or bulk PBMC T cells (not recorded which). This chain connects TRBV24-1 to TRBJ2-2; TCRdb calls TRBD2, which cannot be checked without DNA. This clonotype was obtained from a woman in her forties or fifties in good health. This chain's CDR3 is CATMGQSASGRELFF.